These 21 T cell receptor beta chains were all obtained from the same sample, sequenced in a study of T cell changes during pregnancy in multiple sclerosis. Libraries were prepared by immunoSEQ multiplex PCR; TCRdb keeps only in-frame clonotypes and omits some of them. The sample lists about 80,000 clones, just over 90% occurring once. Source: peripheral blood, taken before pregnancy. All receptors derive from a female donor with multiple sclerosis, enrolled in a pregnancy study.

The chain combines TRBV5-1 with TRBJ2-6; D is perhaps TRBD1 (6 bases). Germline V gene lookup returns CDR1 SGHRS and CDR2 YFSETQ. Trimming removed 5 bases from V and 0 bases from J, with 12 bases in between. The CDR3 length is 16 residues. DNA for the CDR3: TGCGCCAGCAGGACAGGTGATGCCTCTGGGGCCAACGTCCTGACTTTC. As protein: CASRTGDASGANVLTF.

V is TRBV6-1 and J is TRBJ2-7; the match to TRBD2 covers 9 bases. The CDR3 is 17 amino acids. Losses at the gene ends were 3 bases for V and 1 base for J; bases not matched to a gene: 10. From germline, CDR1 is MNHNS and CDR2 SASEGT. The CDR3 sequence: CASSEPSSGSASYEQYF. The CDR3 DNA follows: TGTGCCAGCAGTGAGCCCAGTAGCGGGAGTGCATCCTACGAGCAGTACTTC.

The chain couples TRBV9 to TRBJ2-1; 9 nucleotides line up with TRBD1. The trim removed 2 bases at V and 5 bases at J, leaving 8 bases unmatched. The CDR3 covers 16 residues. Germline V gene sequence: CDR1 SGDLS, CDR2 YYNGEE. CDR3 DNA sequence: TGTGCCAGCAGCGTCCTACCGGGACAGGGTCACAATGAGCAGTTCTTC. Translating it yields CASSVLPGQGHNEQFF.

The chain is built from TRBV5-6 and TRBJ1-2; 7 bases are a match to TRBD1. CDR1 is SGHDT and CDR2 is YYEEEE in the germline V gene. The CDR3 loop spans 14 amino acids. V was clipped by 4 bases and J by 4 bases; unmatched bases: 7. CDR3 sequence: CASSKDRDSYGYTF. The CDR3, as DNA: TGTGCCAGCAGCAAAGACAGGGATAGCTATGGCTACACCTTC.

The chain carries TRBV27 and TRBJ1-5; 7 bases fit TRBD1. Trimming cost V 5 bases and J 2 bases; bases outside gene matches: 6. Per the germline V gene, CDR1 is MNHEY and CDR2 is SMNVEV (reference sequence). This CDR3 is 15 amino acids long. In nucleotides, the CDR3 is TGTGCCAGCAGTCACAGGGGCATCGGCAATCAGCCCCAGCATTTT. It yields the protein CASSHRGIGNQPQHF.

CDR3 coding DNA: TGCAGTGCTAGAGCTAGCAAGACCCAGTACTTC. It yields the protein CSARASKTQYF. The chain couples TRBV20-1 to TRBJ2-5; D might be TRBD2 (5 bases). V lost 1 base and J 6 bases, leaving 6 bases between the germline ends. Germline V gives CDR1 DFQATT, CDR2 SNEGSKA (reference sequence). The CDR3 runs to 11 residues.

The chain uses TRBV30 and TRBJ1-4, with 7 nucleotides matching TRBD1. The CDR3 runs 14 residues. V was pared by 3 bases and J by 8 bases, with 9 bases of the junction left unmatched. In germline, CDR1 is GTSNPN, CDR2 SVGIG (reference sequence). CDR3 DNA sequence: TGTGCCTGGAGAGAACAGGGGTTTCGGGAAAAACTGTTTTTT. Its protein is CAWREQGFREKLFF.

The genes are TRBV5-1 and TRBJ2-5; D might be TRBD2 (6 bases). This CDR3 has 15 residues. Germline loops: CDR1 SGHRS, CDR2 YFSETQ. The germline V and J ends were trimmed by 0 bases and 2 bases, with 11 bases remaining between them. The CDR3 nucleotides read TGCGCCAGCAGCTTGGCCGTTGGGGGGCAAGAGACCCAGTACTTC. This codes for CASSLAVGGQETQYF.

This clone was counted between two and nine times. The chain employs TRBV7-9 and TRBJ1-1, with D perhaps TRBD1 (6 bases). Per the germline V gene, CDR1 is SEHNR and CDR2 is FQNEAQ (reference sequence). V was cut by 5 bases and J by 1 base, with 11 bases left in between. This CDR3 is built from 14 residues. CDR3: CASSIDRRNTEAFF. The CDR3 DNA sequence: TGTGCCAGCAGCATAGACAGGAGGAACACTGAAGCTTTCTTT.

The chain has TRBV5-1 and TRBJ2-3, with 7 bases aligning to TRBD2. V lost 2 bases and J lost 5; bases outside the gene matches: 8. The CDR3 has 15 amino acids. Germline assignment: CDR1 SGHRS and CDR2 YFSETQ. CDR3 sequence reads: CASSFRGEGLDTQYF. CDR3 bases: TGCGCCAGCAGCTTTCGGGGGGAGGGTCTAGATACGCAGTATTTT.

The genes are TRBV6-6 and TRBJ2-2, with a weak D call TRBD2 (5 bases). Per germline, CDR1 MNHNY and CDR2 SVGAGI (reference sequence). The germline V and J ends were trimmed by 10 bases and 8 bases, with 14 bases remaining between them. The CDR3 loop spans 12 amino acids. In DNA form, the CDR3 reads TGTGCCATCAGGACGAGGGTAGGGGAGCTGTTTTTT. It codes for CAIRTRVGELFF.

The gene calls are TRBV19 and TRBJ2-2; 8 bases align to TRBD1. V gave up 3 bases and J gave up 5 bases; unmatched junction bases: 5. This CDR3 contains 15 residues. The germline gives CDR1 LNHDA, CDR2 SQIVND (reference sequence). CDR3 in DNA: TGTGCCAGTAGTATGGGGGACAGGTCGACCGGGGAGCTGTTTTTT. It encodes CASSMGDRSTGELFF.

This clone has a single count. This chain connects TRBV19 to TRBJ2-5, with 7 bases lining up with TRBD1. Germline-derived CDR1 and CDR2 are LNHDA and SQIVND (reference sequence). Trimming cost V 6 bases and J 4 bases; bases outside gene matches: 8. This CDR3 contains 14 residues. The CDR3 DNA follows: TGTGCCAGTAGGAACAGGGGTAATGGAGAGACCCAGTACTTC. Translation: CASRNRGNGETQYF.

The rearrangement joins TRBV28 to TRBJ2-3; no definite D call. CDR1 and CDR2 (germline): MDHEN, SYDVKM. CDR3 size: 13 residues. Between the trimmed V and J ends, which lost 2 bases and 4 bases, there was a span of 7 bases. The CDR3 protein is CASSLSASDTQYF. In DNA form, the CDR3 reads TGTGCCAGCAGTTTAAGCGCTTCAGATACGCAGTATTTT.

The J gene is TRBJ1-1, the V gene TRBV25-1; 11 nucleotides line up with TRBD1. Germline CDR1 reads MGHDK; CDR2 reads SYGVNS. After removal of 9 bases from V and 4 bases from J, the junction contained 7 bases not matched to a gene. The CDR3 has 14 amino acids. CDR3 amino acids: CASADRGRSTEAFF. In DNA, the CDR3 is TGTGCCAGTGCGGACAGGGGGCGAAGCACTGAAGCTTTCTTT.

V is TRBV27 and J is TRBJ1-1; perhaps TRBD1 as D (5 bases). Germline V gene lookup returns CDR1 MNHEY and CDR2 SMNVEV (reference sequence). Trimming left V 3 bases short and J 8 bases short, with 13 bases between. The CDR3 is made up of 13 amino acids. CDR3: CASSFSQGREAFF. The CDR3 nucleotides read TGTGCCAGCAGTTTTTCCCAGGGTAGAGAAGCTTTCTTT.

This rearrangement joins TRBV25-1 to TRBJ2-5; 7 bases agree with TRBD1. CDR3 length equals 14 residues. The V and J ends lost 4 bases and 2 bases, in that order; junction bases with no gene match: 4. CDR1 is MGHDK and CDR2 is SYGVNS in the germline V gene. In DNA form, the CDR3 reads TGTGCCAGCAGTGCTTACAGGGGACAAGAGACCCAGTACTTC. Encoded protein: CASSAYRGQETQYF.

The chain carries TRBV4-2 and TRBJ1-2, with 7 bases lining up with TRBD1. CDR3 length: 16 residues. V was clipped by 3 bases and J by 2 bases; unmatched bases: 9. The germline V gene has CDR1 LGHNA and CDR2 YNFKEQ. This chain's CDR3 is CASSQGPATGNYGYTF. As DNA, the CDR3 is TGTGCCAGCAGCCAGGGTCCGGCGACAGGGAACTATGGCTACACCTTC.

The CDR3 DNA follows: TGTGCCACCGAGGGACTTGCCCGTTACGAGCAGTACTTC. This sequence encodes CATEGLARYEQYF. V gene TRBV28 combines with J gene TRBJ2-7; a weak D match, TRBD2 (6 bases). This CDR3 contains 13 residues. The germline V and J ends were trimmed by 10 bases and 4 bases, with 17 bases remaining between them. Germline values: CDR1 MDHEN, CDR2 SYDVKM.

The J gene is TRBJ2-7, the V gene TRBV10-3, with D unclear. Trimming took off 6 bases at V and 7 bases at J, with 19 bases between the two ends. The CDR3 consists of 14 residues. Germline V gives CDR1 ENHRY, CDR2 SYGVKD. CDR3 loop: CAISYGQVSREQYF. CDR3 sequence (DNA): TGTGCCATCAGCTACGGTCAGGTTTCTCGGGAGCAGTACTTC.

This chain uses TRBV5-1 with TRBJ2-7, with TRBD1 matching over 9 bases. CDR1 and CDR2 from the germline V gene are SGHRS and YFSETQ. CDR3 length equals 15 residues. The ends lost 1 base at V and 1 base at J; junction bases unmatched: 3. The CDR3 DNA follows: TGCGCCAGCAGCTTGTCCGGGACAGGGTCCTACGAGCAGTACTTC. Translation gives CASSLSGTGSYEQYF.